These 25 T cell receptor beta chains came from one sample sequenced in a study of T cell responses to AZD1222 COVID-19 vaccine. Using immunoSEQ multiplex PCR, the repertoire was profiled, and TCRdb retains in-frame clones only, with some absent. The sample includes some 81,000 clones, about nine tenths seen only once; the top ten take about 9.9%. Source: peripheral blood, taken 28 days after the second AZD1222 dose. The receptors shown here come from an adult who received the AZD1222 COVID-19 vaccine.

The CDR3 sequence: CASSLVKGANEKLFF. The CDR3 DNA sequence: TGTGCCAGCAGCTTAGTAAAGGGAGCTAATGAAAAACTGTTTTTT. The V and J genes are TRBV7-9 and TRBJ1-4; unclear D gene. Between the trimmed V and J ends, which lost 1 base and 3 bases, there was a span of 9 bases. The germline V gene encodes CDR1 SEHNR and CDR2 FQNEAQ (reference sequence). The CDR3 runs to 15 residues. The whole variable domain, filled in from reference TRBV7-9 and TRBJ1-4, reads DTGVSQNPRHKITKRGQNVTFRCDPISEHNRLYWYRQTLGQGPEFLTYFQNEAQLEKSRLLSDRFSAERPKGSFSTLEIQRTEQGDSAMYLCASSLVKGANEKLFFGSGTQLSVL.

This clone was detected only a few times. CDR3 region: CASSSTGEYGYGYTF. The CDR3 coding sequence is TGTGCCAGCAGCTCCACAGGGGAGTATGGCTATGGCTACACCTTC. The chain employs TRBV7-9 and TRBJ1-2; 7 nucleotides align to TRBD1. Trimming took 4 bases from V and 4 from J; bases not matched to a gene: 9. This CDR3 is built from 15 residues. Germline V gene lookup returns CDR1 SEHNR and CDR2 FQNEAQ (reference sequence).

This clone was counted a single time. The chain carries TRBV9 and TRBJ2-5; no firm D call. Germline V CDR1 and CDR2: SGDLS, YYNGEE. The CDR3 loop spans 14 amino acids. V was cut by 2 bases and J by 0 bases, with 8 bases left in between. CDR3 coding DNA: TGTGCCAGCAGCGTGGTGGCGAACCAAGAGACCCAGTACTTC. This translates into CASSVVANQETQYF.

This rearrangement joins TRBV24-1 to TRBJ2-1; 9 bases agree with TRBD2. The CDR3 has 15 amino acids. The germline V gene encodes CDR1 KGHDR and CDR2 SFDVKD. Germline trimming cut 7 bases from V and 6 bases from J; bases unmatched to any gene: 9. CDR3: CATSPRLSGSNEQFF. The CDR3 DNA reads TGTGCCACCAGCCCCCGCCTTAGCGGGAGCAATGAGCAGTTCTTC.

V gene TRBV29-1 combines with J gene TRBJ1-5; D is undetermined. This CDR3 spans 13 amino acids. In germline, CDR1 is SQVTM, CDR2 ANQGSEA. Trimming cost V 6 bases and J 0 bases, with 9 bases left between them. CDR3 bases: TGCAGCGTCCAGAAAAATAGCAATCAGCCCCAGCATTTT. Its protein is CSVQKNSNQPQHF.

This chain joins TRBV5-1 and TRBJ2-5; 13 nucleotides line up with TRBD2. Germline assignment: CDR1 SGHRS and CDR2 YFSETQ. V was pared by 4 bases and J by 2 bases, with 17 bases of the junction left unmatched. The CDR3 totals 20 residues. The CDR3 bases are TGCGCCAGCAGCCGCTGGAGTACCGGACTAGCGGGAGTCCGACAAGAGACCCAGTACTTC. Protein: CASSRWSTGLAGVRQETQYF.

There are a few counts of this clone. The chain couples TRBV1 to TRBJ2-2. TRBV1 is classified as a pseudogene. The CDR3 totals 14 residues. CDR3 in amino acids: CTSSQGLVTGELFF. CDR3 in DNA: TGCACCAGCAGCCAAGGTCTGGTCACCGGGGAGCTGTTTTTT.

The CDR3 DNA reads as TGCGCCAGCAGCCCTATCGACAGGGGTGGTGAAGCTTTCTTT. Protein: CASSPIDRGGEAFF. The chain employs TRBV4-1 and TRBJ1-1, with 8 bases that match TRBD1. Germline V gene sequence: CDR1 MGHRA, CDR2 YSYEKL. There are 14 residues in the CDR3. The J segment lost 7 bases and the V segment lost 4 bases, leaving 8 bases of the junction unmatched.

The rearrangement links TRBV2 to TRBJ2-7; 7 bases agree with TRBD1. V dropped 6 bases and J dropped 4; count of bases not matched to a gene: 0. This CDR3 region has 11 residues. Germline CDR1 reads SNHLY; CDR2 reads FYNNEI. The CDR3 nucleotides are TGTGCCAGCAGGGACAGGTACGAGCAGTACTTC. This gives the protein CASRDRYEQYF. The full variable domain, with the rest looked up from reference TRBV2 and TRBJ2-7, is EPEVTQTPSHQVTQMGQEVILRCVPISNHLYFYWYRQILGQKVEFLVSFYNNEISEKSEIFDDQFSVERPDGSNFTLKIRSTKLEDSAMYFCASRDRYEQYFGPGTRLTVT.

The DNA for the CDR3 is TGTGCCAGCAGCCCAACCCCTACAGGGTGGGGGCTCACTGAAGCTTTCTTT. Translation: CASSPTPTGWGLTEAFF. The gene calls are TRBV9 and TRBJ1-1, with D possibly matching TRBD1 (6 bases). In germline, CDR1 is SGDLS, CDR2 YYNGEE. CDR3 length: 17 amino acids. V was shortened by 4 bases and J by 4 bases, with 23 bases between the two germline ends.

The rearrangement uses TRBV28 and TRBJ1-2; 10 positions match TRBD1. The CDR3 runs to 15 residues. The V gene end was trimmed by 4 bases and the J gene end by 5 bases; junction bases not matched to a gene: 7. Germline CDR1 reads MDHEN; CDR2 reads SYDVKM. Here the CDR3 DNA reads TGTGCCAGCAGTTATGACAGGGGGCGAAGGTATGGCTACACCTTC. It specifies CASSYDRGRRYGYTF.

The table lists this clone with a count of one. The chain links TRBV5-1 to TRBJ2-5; a possible D gene is TRBD1 (6 bases). Germline assignment: CDR1 SGHRS and CDR2 YFSETQ. This CDR3 spans 14 amino acids. Trimming left V 8 bases short and J 0 bases short, with 14 bases between. CDR3 loop: CASTRDNHQETQYF. CDR3 in DNA: TGCGCCAGTACCCGGGACAACCACCAAGAGACCCAGTACTTC.

The chain couples TRBV21-1 to TRBJ2-2; the D call in the table, TRBD2, was not verified against the DNA. TRBV21-1 is deemed a pseudogene. The CDR3 runs 17 residues. The DNA for the CDR3 is TGTGCCAGCAGCAACCACGTTCACGAGGGTGAAACCGGGGAGCTGTTTTTT. Encoded protein: CASSNHVHEGETGELFF.

The rearrangement joins TRBV7-8 to TRBJ1-1; D gene unclear. This CDR3 spans 19 amino acids. Germline V gene data show CDR1 as SGHVS and CDR2 as FQNEAQ. The V end was cut by 3 bases, the J end by 1 base, with 24 bases between. The CDR3 loop is CASSLFFRTQAIENTEAFF. CDR3 sequence (DNA): TGTGCCAGCAGCTTGTTCTTTAGGACGCAAGCTATTGAGAACACTGAAGCTTTCTTT.

V and J are TRBV30 and TRBJ1-5, with D tentatively TRBD1 (6 bases). V lost 3 bases and J 4 bases, leaving 16 bases between the germline ends. CDR3 length equals 15 residues. Per germline, CDR1 GTSNPN and CDR2 SVGIG (reference sequence). The CDR3 DNA follows: TGTGCCTGGAGGAATTCAGGGGCAACGAATCAGCCCCAGCATTTT. Encoded protein: CAWRNSGATNQPQHF.

The rearrangement uses TRBV3-1 (or the pseudogene TRBV3-2) and TRBJ2-2, with D possibly TRBD1 on 6 matching bases. CDR3 length: 16 amino acids. The V and J ends lost 3 bases and 2 bases respectively, with 13 bases between them. Germline CDR1 is LGHDT and CDR2 is YNNKEL (reference sequence). CDR3 region: CASSHNARGNTGELFF. For the CDR3, the DNA is TGTGCCAGCAGCCATAACGCCAGGGGAAACACCGGGGAGCTGTTTTTT.

This chain joins TRBV24-1 and TRBJ2-1, with 7 bases aligning to TRBD2. V was pared by 10 bases and J by 0 bases, with 2 bases of the junction left unmatched. This CDR3 has 13 residues. Germline CDR1 and CDR2: KGHDR and SFDVKD. The chain's CDR3 is CATRDYSYNEQFF. In DNA form, the CDR3 reads TGTGCCACTCGGGACTACTCCTACAATGAGCAGTTCTTC.

The V call is TRBV30, the J call TRBJ2-1, with D tentatively TRBD1 (6 bases). Germline CDR1 is GTSNPN and CDR2 is SVGIG (reference sequence). CDR3 length: 14 residues. V lost 5 bases and J 5 bases, leaving 16 bases between the germline ends. The CDR3 coding sequence is TGTGCCTGGGGGCGTGGGGGCCACGACAATGAGCAGTTCTTC. This codes for CAWGRGGHDNEQFF.

Here the CDR3 DNA reads TGTGCCAGCAGTGAATATGAGACCCAGTACTTC. Translation gives CASSEYETQYF. This chain uses TRBV6-1 with TRBJ2-5; D gene unclear. CDR3 size: 11 residues. Germline CDR1 reads MNHNS; CDR2 reads SASEGT. Trimming pared 2 bases from V and 5 bases from J, leaving 3 bases between.

This clone has just a few counts. The chain couples TRBV9 to TRBJ1-3; TRBD1 agrees at 7 bases. Germline CDR1 is SGDLS and CDR2 is YYNGEE. V gave up 10 bases and J gave up 6 bases; unmatched junction bases: 7. The CDR3 has 12 amino acids. The CDR3 region is CAPPGQPNTIYF. The CDR3 DNA is TGTGCCCCACCGGGACAGCCAAACACCATATATTTT. Looking up the rest from reference TRBV9 and TRBJ1-3 gives the full variable domain: DSGVTQTPKHLITATGQRVTLRCSPRSGDLSVYWYQQSLDQGLQFLIQYYNGEERAKGNILERFSAQQFPDLHSELNLSSLELGDSALYFCAPPGQPNTIYFGEGSWLTVV.

The rearrangement uses TRBV28 and TRBJ1-3; D is unresolved. The V gene's germline CDR1 is MDHEN and CDR2 SYDVKM. The V end lost 6 bases, the J end lost 3 bases, and 12 bases lay between the germline ends. This CDR3 region has 14 residues. CDR3 DNA sequence: TGTGCCAGCAGCACCACCGCCGGTGGAAACACCATATATTTT. Its protein is CASSTTAGGNTIYF.

The chain is built from TRBV6-5 and TRBJ2-2; perhaps TRBD2 as D (5 bases). The V end lost 5 bases, the J end lost 5 bases, and 15 bases lay between the germline ends. Germline-derived CDR1 and CDR2 are MNHEY and SVGAGI. This CDR3 spans 15 amino acids. CDR3 sequence (DNA): TGTGCCAGCAGTAGACCTAGGGCGGGTACCGGGGAGCTGTTTTTT. Protein: CASSRPRAGTGELFF.

The CDR3 DNA sequence: TGTGCCTGGGGGACATATGAAGCTTTCTTT. Translated: CAWGTYEAFF. The genes are TRBV30 and TRBJ1-1, with TRBD1 as a possible D gene (6 bases). There are 10 residues in the CDR3. Germline CDR1 is GTSNPN and CDR2 is SVGIG (reference sequence). Trimming removed 5 bases from V and 7 bases from J, with 8 bases in between.

The chain combines TRBV7-2 with TRBJ1-1; D gene uncertain. The CDR3 covers 14 residues. Trimming took 3 bases from V and 1 from J, leaving 9 bases between them. Germline values: CDR1 SGHTA, CDR2 FQGNSA. The CDR3 reads CASSLVGGNTEAFF. As DNA, the CDR3 is TGTGCCAGCAGCTTGGTGGGTGGGAACACTGAAGCTTTCTTT.

This chain uses TRBV12-3 or TRBV12-4 with TRBJ2-7; no definite D call. This CDR3 is built from 11 residues. V dropped 3 bases and J dropped 4 bases, with 4 bases sitting between them. CDR3 sequence reads: CASSFSYEQYF. CDR3 nucleotide sequence: TGTGCCAGCAGTTTTAGTTACGAGCAGTACTTC.